This TCR beta chain was sequenced for a study of Ad26.COV2.S vaccination and SARS-CoV-2 variants. Study-wide context: As a participant in COV1001, the donor was in the Ad26.COV2.S trial arm. Intramuscularly, Ad26.COV2.S was given either once or twice, 56 days apart.

Stated treatment: around 19 received Ad26.COV2.S at low or high dose, single or two shots; 5 received placebo; per-sample allocation not given. The study sampled participants on day 63 after the first vaccine or placebo injection. Adults aged 18-55 years in Boston included the donor. Measured with immunoSEQ multiplex PCR; TCRdb has only the in-frame clones, and not every one. The repertoire consists of roughly 270,000 clones, with about 90% occurring once and the leading ten covering 2.5% to 3.5%. This clone came up once. What it recognizes is unknown. Whole-study results and caveats: The TCR-based breadth and depth measures might underestimate overall T cell responses.

The junction had 8 bases not matched to a gene; V was cut back by 8 bases and J by 2 bases. CDR3 length: 14 amino acids. Germline CDR1 and CDR2: SEHNR and FQNEAQ (reference sequence). The receptor comes from a person between 18 and 65 years old who received the Ad26.COV2.S COVID-19 vaccine or a placebo. This chain uses TRBV7-9 with TRBJ1-1, with 7 bases fitting TRBD1. This sample comprised peripheral blood, obtained in a trial of Ad26.COV2.S vaccine versus placebo. The CDR3, as DNA: TGTGCCAGCGAACCGGGACAGCAAAACACTGAAGCTTTCTTT. Its protein product is CASEPGQQNTEAFF.